These 18 T cell receptor beta chains originate from one sample sequenced in a study of blood T cell repertoires in COVID-19. Data came from immunoSEQ multiplex PCR; TCRdb stores just in-frame clones and leaves some out. The data show around 130,000 clones, with 80% to 90% seen just once and 10% to 13% held by the top ten. Sequences were obtained from peripheral blood. The origin of the receptors is a man in his sixties with active or convalescent COVID-19.

The V gene is TRBV24-1, the J gene TRBJ2-7; 8 nucleotides line up with TRBD1. Germline V gene sequence: CDR1 KGHDR, CDR2 SFDVKD. The CDR3 contains 15 residues. V was pared by 6 bases and J by 7 bases, with 13 bases of the junction left unmatched. In nucleotides, the CDR3 is TGTGCCACCAGTAACCCCGGGACAGGCCCCTCGGAGCAGTACTTC. Translated: CATSNPGTGPSEQYF.

This clone has a single count. This sequence joins TRBV7-8 and TRBJ2-5; TRBD1 might be the D (6 bases). The CDR3 is made up of 15 amino acids. Germline V lookup: CDR1 SGHVS, CDR2 FQNEAQ. V gave up 0 bases and J gave up 2 bases, with 10 bases separating them. The CDR3 DNA reads TGTGCCAGCAGCTTAGCTGGGACACGTCAAGAGACCCAGTACTTC. Amino acid sequence: CASSLAGTRQETQYF.

The chain combines TRBV28 with TRBJ1-2; the D is unclear. CDR3 length equals 13 residues. Trimming stripped 5 bases from V and 4 bases from J, with 11 bases between. CDR1 is MDHEN and CDR2 is SYDVKM in the germline V gene. This CDR3 reads CASSGPVGYGYTF. For the CDR3, the DNA is TGTGCCAGCAGTGGGCCGGTGGGCTATGGCTACACCTTC.

V and J are TRBV2 and TRBJ2-3, with TRBD2 as a possible D gene (5 bases). Germline V gene sequence: CDR1 SNHLY, CDR2 FYNNEI. Trimming pared 5 bases from V and 0 bases from J, leaving 12 bases between. The CDR3 contains 15 residues. CDR3 amino acids: CASSPRSSSTDTQYF. CDR3 sequence (DNA): TGTGCCAGCAGTCCCCGGTCTAGCAGCACAGATACGCAGTATTTT. The whole variable domain, remainder taken from reference TRBV2 and TRBJ2-3, is EPEVTQTPSHQVTQMGQEVILRCVPISNHLYFYWYRQILGQKVEFLVSFYNNEISEKSEIFDDQFSVERPDGSNFTLKIRSTKLEDSAMYFCASSPRSSSTDTQYFGPGTRLTVL.

The rearrangement uses TRBV29-1 and TRBJ1-1, with no clear D. The CDR3 runs 10 residues. Per the germline V gene, CDR1 is SQVTM and CDR2 is ANQGSEA. V was cut by 4 bases and J by 3 bases, with 3 bases left in between. This CDR3 reads CSVGHTEAFF. The CDR3 DNA sequence: TGCAGCGTTGGGCACACTGAAGCTTTCTTT.

This chain uses TRBV6-5 with TRBJ1-1; D remains ambiguous. Trimming left V 7 bases short and J 5 bases short, with 11 bases between. From germline, CDR1 is MNHEY and CDR2 SVGAGI. This CDR3 is 12 amino acids long. CDR3 sequence: CASTSGRTEAFF. CDR3 bases: TGTGCCAGCACCTCGGGTCGGACTGAAGCTTTCTTT.

This chain connects TRBV6-4 to TRBJ1-5; TRBD1 matches at 10 bases. V dropped 10 bases and J dropped 2; count of bases not matched to a gene: 11. This CDR3 is built from 16 residues. Germline V gene lookup returns CDR1 MRHNA and CDR2 SNTAGT. CDR3 loop: CAKEPGTGEGNQPQHF. The CDR3 DNA is TGTGCCAAAGAACCCGGGACAGGGGAGGGCAATCAGCCCCAGCATTTT.

The J gene is TRBJ1-4, the V gene TRBV6-6, with 8 bases matching TRBD1. V was pared by 6 bases and J by 4 bases, with 4 bases of the junction left unmatched. Germline assignment: CDR1 MNHNY and CDR2 SVGAGI (reference sequence). This CDR3 is built from 14 residues. This CDR3 reads CASSRGQGNEKLFF. The DNA of the CDR3 is TGTGCCAGCAGCAGAGGACAGGGTAATGAAAAACTGTTTTTT.

The genes are TRBV4-1 and TRBJ2-3; TRBD2 matches at 10 bases. This CDR3 contains 17 residues. V lost 1 base, J lost 2 bases, and 6 bases stayed unmatched. Per the germline V gene, CDR1 is MGHRA and CDR2 is YSYEKL. The CDR3 loop is CASSQGGLADPTDTQYF. The CDR3 DNA follows: TGCGCCAGCAGCCAAGGAGGACTAGCGGATCCCACAGATACGCAGTATTTT.

In nucleotides, the CDR3 is TGTGCCAGCAGTCTCAGGGCTAATGAAAAACTGTTTTTT. Protein: CASSLRANEKLFF. The V and J genes are TRBV12-3 or TRBV12-4 and TRBJ1-4, with a tentative D call TRBD1 (5 bases). The CDR3 is made up of 13 amino acids. Trimming pared 5 bases from V and 3 bases from J, leaving 7 bases between.

This clone has just a few counts. The chain links TRBV29-1 to TRBJ1-1; D possibly corresponds to TRBD1 (6 bases). V was pared by 6 bases and J by 7 bases, with 18 bases between. This CDR3 spans 13 amino acids. CDR1 SQVTM and CDR2 ANQGSEA come from the germline V gene. The CDR3 DNA sequence: TGCAGCGTATGGACAGTCTTTCGAGGTGAAGCTTTCTTT. Translation gives CSVWTVFRGEAFF.

The V call is TRBV3-1 (or the pseudogene TRBV3-2), the J call TRBJ1-4, with 11 bases matching TRBD1. The CDR3 spans 16 residues. Germline lookup yields CDR1 LGHDT and CDR2 YNNKEL (reference sequence). Trimming cost V 1 base and J 7 bases; bases outside gene matches: 5. Here the CDR3 DNA reads TGTGCCAGCAGCCAAGCGAGGGACAGGGGGGGTGAAAAACTGTTTTTT. This gives the protein CASSQARDRGGEKLFF.

The V and J genes are TRBV28 and TRBJ1-1; possibly TRBD1 for D (6 bases). Germline CDR1 and CDR2: MDHEN and SYDVKM. Trimming removed 7 bases at V and 7 bases at J, with 7 bases between. The CDR3 spans 10 residues. The CDR3: CASTQGEAFF. The CDR3 DNA reads as TGTGCCAGCACACAGGGTGAAGCTTTCTTT.

V gene TRBV4-2 combines with J gene TRBJ2-5; D is possibly TRBD1 (6 bases). The V end was cut by 1 base, the J end by 4 bases, with 10 bases between. The CDR3 is made up of 14 amino acids. Germline V lookup: CDR1 LGHNA, CDR2 YNFKEQ. CDR3 nucleotides: TGTGCCAGCAGCCAAGGGACAGCCCGAGAGACCCAGTACTTC. Translation gives CASSQGTARETQYF.

The V call is TRBV5-6, the J call TRBJ1-2, with a weak D call TRBD1 (6 bases). Germline lookup yields CDR1 SGHDT and CDR2 YYEEEE. The V and J ends lost 0 bases and 4 bases respectively, with 16 bases between them. The CDR3 is made up of 16 amino acids. The CDR3 here is CASSLVGDRRSYGYTF. The CDR3 DNA reads TGTGCCAGCAGCTTGGTAGGCGACAGGCGCTCCTATGGCTACACCTTC.

The genes are TRBV16 and TRBJ1-1, with 7 bases fitting TRBD1. V shed 1 base and J 4 bases; nucleotides not matched to a gene: 6. The CDR3 spans 15 residues. Germline CDR1 KGHSY, CDR2 FQNENV. The DNA for the CDR3 is TGTGCCAGCAGCCAATTAGCAGGGGGTATCACTGAAGCTTTCTTT. It codes for CASSQLAGGITEAFF.

V gene TRBV28 combines with J gene TRBJ1-1; D is possibly TRBD1 (6 bases). CDR1 and CDR2 from the germline V gene are MDHEN and SYDVKM. The V end was cut by 5 bases, the J end by 7 bases, with 14 bases between. The CDR3 contains 13 residues. CDR3 protein: CASSTGLQGEAFF. The CDR3 DNA reads as TGTGCCAGCAGTACCGGGCTACAGGGTGAAGCTTTCTTT.

This chain joins TRBV14 and TRBJ1-2; D may be TRBD1 (6 bases). The CDR3 has 13 residues. Germline CDR1 SGHDN, CDR2 FVKESK. V was clipped by 3 bases and J by 3 bases, with 8 bases between them. The CDR3 is CASSHKGDYGYTF. The CDR3 DNA is TGTGCCAGCAGCCATAAGGGGGACTATGGCTACACCTTC.